This T cell receptor beta chain was captured in a study of CD8+ T cells in alopecia areata. Whole-study findings and limits: Sequencing of scalp tissue also captures the resident alphabeta T cells of normal skin. A great number of expanded lesional clones endured in scalp and blood during tofacitinib. There was only one nonresponder, so it was unclear how baseline CD8+ expansion relates to response.

Trimming left V 1 base short and J 0 bases short, with 4 bases between. The length of the CDR3 is 15 residues. Germline values: CDR1 SGHVS, CDR2 FNYEAQ. The sample's treatment: oral pan-JAK inhibitor, 5-10 mg twice daily. Once RNA had been extracted, it was reverse transcribed into cDNA to act as the sequencing template. Measured with immunoSEQ multiplex PCR; TCRdb has only the in-frame clones, and not every one. The sample yields under 350,000 clones, about three fifths seen once. Comments on this clone: Antigen specificity is unknown.

The chain joins TRBV7-6 to TRBJ2-6; D is unclear. The clonotype originates from a human donor with alopecia areata. The specimen comprised CD4+ T cells sorted from blood, sampled at week 24, from a patient treated with tofacitinib. CDR3 nucleotide sequence: TGTGCCAGCAGCTTAGGGAGCTCTGGGGCCAACGTCCTGACTTTC. Translating it yields CASSLGSSGANVLTF.